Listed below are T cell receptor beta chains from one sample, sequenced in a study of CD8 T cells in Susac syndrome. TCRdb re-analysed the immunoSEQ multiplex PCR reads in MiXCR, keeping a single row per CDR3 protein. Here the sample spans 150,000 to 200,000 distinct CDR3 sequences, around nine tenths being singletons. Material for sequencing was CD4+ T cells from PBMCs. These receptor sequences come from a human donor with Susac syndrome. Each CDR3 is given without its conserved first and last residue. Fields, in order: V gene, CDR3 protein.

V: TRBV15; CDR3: ATSRDPGRTLETQY
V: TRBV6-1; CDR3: ASSEAKGYGQF
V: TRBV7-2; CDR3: ASSQQDSTEQY
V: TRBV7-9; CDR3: ASSPLDSGANVLT
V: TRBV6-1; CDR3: ASSELGDTEAF
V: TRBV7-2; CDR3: ASSLSSVSYEQY
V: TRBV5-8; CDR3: ASSTGQGRGYGYT
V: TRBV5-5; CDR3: ASSLASGTSIYNEQF
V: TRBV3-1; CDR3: ASSHLRGRAAGLNEQF
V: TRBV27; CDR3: ASSWGVQDSPLH
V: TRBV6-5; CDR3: ASSYLSLTNTEAF
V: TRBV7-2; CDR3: ASSHRTARHGYT
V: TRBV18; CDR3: ASSPELAKNIQY
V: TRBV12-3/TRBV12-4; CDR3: ASSLRGGTTDTQY
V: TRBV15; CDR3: ATSRRDRLNYGYT
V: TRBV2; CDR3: ASSGPQGSSGNTIY
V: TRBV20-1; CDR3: SALSGTTISSYNEQF
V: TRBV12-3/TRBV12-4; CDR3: ASIGSNTEAF
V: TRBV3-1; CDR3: ASSARGGTGADTEAF
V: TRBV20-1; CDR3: SAPTRLRGIYYT
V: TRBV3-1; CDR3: ASSHTHEQF
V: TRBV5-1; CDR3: ASSMDPSGRYNEQF
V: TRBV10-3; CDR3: AISESSSQRGNQPQH
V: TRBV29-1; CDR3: SVEIEFYGYT
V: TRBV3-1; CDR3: ASSPRGPGNTIY
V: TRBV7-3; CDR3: ASSLMGGLNGETQY
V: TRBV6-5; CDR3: ASSYLVGGSYGYT
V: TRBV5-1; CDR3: ASSLVGPEMSSYNEQF
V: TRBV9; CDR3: ASSPVGDSYEQY
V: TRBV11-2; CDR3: ASSLNRGSYEQY